These 5 T cell receptor beta chains were all obtained from the same sample, sequenced in a study of blood T cells in healthy people across ages. A J-beta primer mix and a sample-barcoded 5' primer were used in a second PCR of about 7 to 12 cycles. In TCRdb, the 5' RACE reads were re-called with MiXCR into one record per CDR3 protein. Of around 1,500,000 distinct CDR3 sequences detected, 28% appear once; the ten largest clones hold less than 9.5%. Sequencing was carried out using blood. The receptor source for this set is a woman aged 25-40 years in good health.

The chain joins TRBV4-1 to TRBJ1-1; 8 bases map to TRBD1. CDR3 size: 16 residues. Trimming cost V 2 bases and J 4 bases; bases outside gene matches: 9. The germline V gene encodes CDR1 MGHRA and CDR2 YSYEKL. The DNA of the CDR3 is TGCGCCAGCAGCCAAACGGGACAGGCTTGGAGCACTGAAGCTTTCTTT. It is translated as CASSQTGQAWSTEAFF.

This clonotype was seen only a few times. The chain joins TRBV21-1 to TRBJ1-5; TRBD1 is taken as the D call from the table, unchecked against the DNA. TRBV21-1 is reported as a pseudogene. The CDR3 totals 14 residues. The CDR3 bases are TGTGCCAGGTGGACGGGACAGGGAGAGCAGCCCCAGCATTTT. This encodes CARWTGQGEQPQHF.

This clonotype was counted a few times. The genes are TRBV20-1 and TRBJ2-7, with 9 positions matching TRBD2. Germline CDR1 DFQATT, CDR2 SNEGSKA (reference sequence). The CDR3 runs to 14 residues. The V and J ends lost 0 bases and 3 bases, in that order; junction bases with no gene match: 3. Here the CDR3 reads CSARDSGRNYEQYF. The CDR3 nucleotides are TGCAGTGCTAGAGATAGCGGGAGAAACTACGAGCAGTACTTC.

This clonotype was detected once. The chain uses TRBV30 and TRBJ1-2, with TRBD1 identical over 7 bases. The V gene end was trimmed by 1 base and the J gene end by 7 bases; junction bases not matched to a gene: 3. Germline V gives CDR1 GTSNPN, CDR2 SVGIG (reference sequence). This CDR3 comprises 12 residues. As DNA, the CDR3 is TGTGCCTGGAGTGGGGGGACAGCTGGCTACACCTTC. Protein: CAWSGGTAGYTF.

The J gene is TRBJ2-4, the V gene TRBV7-6, with D maybe TRBD2 (6 bases). Trimming removed 1 base from V and 13 bases from J, with 23 bases in between. The CDR3 covers 16 residues. In germline, CDR1 is SGHVS, CDR2 FNYEAQ. The CDR3: CASSLDGRGGIDEQYF. In DNA, the CDR3 is TGTGCCAGCAGCTTAGATGGGCGGGGTGGGATCGATGAGCAGTACTTC.